Listed here is a single TCR beta chain. This entry is derived from a study of long-term antiretroviral therapy in people with HIV. An immunoSEQ assay, version v3.0, was performed at survey level. Sequencing was performed with immunoSEQ multiplex PCR; in TCRdb, only in-frame clones are kept and a portion is missing. The table lists 20,000 to 25,000 clones, over 90% of them singletons. J was trimmed by 3 bases and V by 5 bases; bases with no gene match: 4. Germline V lookup: CDR1 SNHLY, CDR2 FYNNEI. This CDR3 has 15 residues. The sample in question was unsorted PBMCs, obtained 7.6 years after starting antiretroviral therapy. This TCR was recovered from a woman in her forties with HIV. V is TRBV2 and J is TRBJ1-3, with 10 bases aligning to TRBD1. CDR3 nucleotide sequence: TGTGCCAGCAGTCGGGACAGGGGTAATGGAAACACCATATATTTT. It encodes CASSRDRGNGNTIYF.